The entry that follows covers one TCR beta chain sequence. This sample is drawn from a study of T cell changes during pregnancy in multiple sclerosis. Germline V CDR1 and CDR2: MGHRA, YSYEKL. CDR3 length: 13 residues. The ends were cut back, 1 base at V and 6 bases at J, with 9 bases in the middle. Profiling relied on immunoSEQ multiplex PCR, and the TCRdb table lists in-frame clones only, not all of them. The profile shows some 45,000 clones, approximately 95% of them singletons. This TCR was sampled from a female donor with multiple sclerosis, enrolled in a pregnancy study. The chain has TRBV4-1 and TRBJ1-2; D uncertain. Sequences were derived from CD8+ T cells from peripheral blood mononuclear cells, sampled in the first trimester of pregnancy. CDR3 amino acids: CASSQVAGNGYTF. DNA of the CDR3: TGCGCCAGCAGCCAAGTTGCGGGGAATGGCTACACCTTC.